Listed below are T cell receptor beta chains from one sample, sequenced in a study of cytomegalovirus exposure and HLA in healthy donors. Using immunoSEQ multiplex PCR, the repertoire was profiled, and TCRdb retains in-frame clones only, with some absent. The sample carries about 190,000 clones, about 88% recorded once. Material for sequencing was PBMCs. The source of these receptors is a woman in her twenties or thirties in good health and CMV-seronegative. CDR3s include the opening cysteine and the closing phenylalanine or tryptophan. The D gene is left open where the match is weak.

TRBV19 | . | CASSSGGFFHGYTF
TRBV7-9 | . | CASSRVVLASTDTQYF
TRBV28 | TRBD1 | CASSTIWGTGGEGYGYTF
TRBV15 | . | CATSRDRAGFYEQYF
TRBV15 | TRBD1 | CATSRDGTGQGDGYTF
TRBV5-1 | . | CASSLALAGATYEQYF
TRBV13 | TRBD2 | CASSTRLAGAETQYF
TRBV5-6 | TRBD1 | CASSWGQTYEQYF
TRBV28 | TRBD2 | CASREPTSGASYEQYF
TRBV5-8 | . | CASSLRVLRNEQFF
TRBV15 | TRBD2 | CATSSGGTSGNPYNEQFF
TRBV5-1 | . | CASSLGPRVGETQYF
TRBV19 | . | CASSTGDINNEQFF
TRBV28 | . | CASSLLSVQETQYF
TRBV30 | . | CAWSGVGARTEAFF
TRBV6-6 | . | CASSSRAGASVYEQYF
TRBV19 | . | CASSISLATHEQYF
TRBV2 | TRBD1 | CASQTGNGYTF
TRBV5-1 | . | CASSLFSGSAGANVLTF
TRBV28 | TRBD1 | CASSSLGSGGVGPQYF
TRBV15 | TRBD1 | CATSRDSTGEFGANVLTF
TRBV5-6 | . | CASSLRPGDPNTGELFF
TRBV7-8 | . | CASSPRENYGYTF
TRBV2 | TRBD1 | CASSRGTGGNQPQHF
TRBV5-1 | TRBD1 | CASSYSDRAGTEAFF
TRBV5-1 | TRBD1 | CASSLWTGLNTGELFF
TRBV5-1 | TRBD2 | CASSWTSGRLTGELFF
TRBV9 | TRBD1 | CASSVGGTGFVDTQYF
TRBV7-3 | . | CASSLARAETQYF
TRBV2 | . | CASRRDRYEQYF
TRBV5-1 | TRBD2 | CASSLVQRGSYEQYF
TRBV2 | TRBD1 | CASSEGQGSFPGQPQHF
TRBV5-6 | TRBD2 | CASSAWGGETQYF
TRBV10-3 | . | CAISESPLSPSGELFF
TRBV6-4 | . | CASKRTPAEGGELFF
TRBV28 | . | CASSESAYEQYF
TRBV19 | . | CASSMGGGIGTEAFF
TRBV28 | TRBD1 | CASIEQGRNTEAFF
TRBV27 | . | CASSANRASSYNEQFF
TRBV27 | . | CASSLSSVGEQYF
TRBV12-5 | . | CASASQGEVYNEQFF
TRBV28 | TRBD1 | CASSLDREDQPQHF